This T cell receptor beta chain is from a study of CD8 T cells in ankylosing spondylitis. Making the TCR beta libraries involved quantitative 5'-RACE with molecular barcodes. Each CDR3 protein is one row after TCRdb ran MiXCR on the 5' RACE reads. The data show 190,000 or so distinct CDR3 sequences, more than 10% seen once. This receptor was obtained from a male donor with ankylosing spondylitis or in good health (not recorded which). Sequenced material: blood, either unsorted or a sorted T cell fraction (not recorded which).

CDR3 nucleotide sequence: TGCAGCGTTGAAGATCCACCACGTCCCAATGAGCAGTTCTTC. It encodes CSVEDPPRPNEQFF. The chain joins TRBV29-1 to TRBJ2-1, with D unclear. Germline V lookup: CDR1 SQVTM, CDR2 ANQGSEA. V lost 0 bases to trimming and J lost 6 bases, with 12 bases between them. The CDR3 runs 14 residues.